This T cell receptor beta chain originates from a study of blood T cell repertoires in COVID-19 (TCRdb year 2020). Concerning the study at large: Collaborator samples came from the United States, Italy and Spain and covered acute and convalescent phases of COVID-19. Samples came from the ongoing ImmuneRACE study (first 160 participants) plus 1,254 subjects from 6 global collaborators. Subjects who had been exposed to COVID-19, were actively infected with it, or had recovered from it provided the deeply sampled blood TCRbeta repertoires that made up the dataset. The repertoires were released in a freely available public database intended as a resource for research on the immune response to SARS-CoV-2. The prospective study material was composed of cDNA or gDNA derived from T cells, B-cell-depleted T cells, or PBMCs. Nearly every sample came with metadata listing a de-identified subject ID, COVID-19 status, age in years and sex. HLA class I and class II types, where available, came from metadata supplied by the sample provider rather than from assay-based typing. Overall study outcomes, separate from this receptor: Clinical and demographic metadata were provided uncurated, with the amount varying by source and participant.

TCRbeta CDR3 regions were amplified from genomic DNA by means of the immunoSEQ Assay, a bias-controlled multiplex PCR. The study's processing was this. The number of nucleated cells in each sample was estimated by amplification of reference gene primers within the assay. Sequence reads were collapsed and filtered to measure the absolute abundance of every unique TCRbeta CDR3 rearrangement. For each sample, productive Simpson clonality was calculated by taking the square root of Simpson's diversity index across productive rearrangements. TCRdb holds this immuneACCESS table with in-frame rearrangements only. Some clones are missing; in checked studies, unresolved V genes explain under half, and the rest has no known cause. V, J and clone size were drawn from that table, and D and trimming were deduced from the DNA. For this sample there are 120,000 to 150,000 clones; 75% to 90% appear just once. The top ten clonotypes cover about an eighth of the sample.

The table lists this clone with a count of one. The specificity of this receptor is unknown. No base-level quality is on record; no much larger clone is a single base apart. Trimmed from V: 2 bases; trimmed from J: 4 bases; junction bases lacking a gene match: 11. As encoded in the germline V gene, CDR1 is SGHTA while CDR2 is FQGNSA. There are 18 amino acids in the CDR3, from cysteine to phenylalanine inclusive. CDR3 DNA is the only sequence kept; it has 54 bases, read in frame from the first base. One collaborating source in Seattle enrolled patients during active infection and followed them longitudinally through the course of disease. The collaborating institutions used their own protocols to collect whole blood in K2EDTA tubes. For TCRbeta analysis, collaborators shipped samples as frozen whole blood, isolated PBMCs, or DNA extracted from either of those sample types.

This chain is built from TRBV7-2 and TRBJ2-5, and 12 junctional nucleotides match TRBD1. Sequenced sample: peripheral blood. The origin of this receptor is a man aged 18 to 30 with COVID-19, enrolled during active disease. The CDR3 in this case is CASSLPSRGQGARETQYF. The DNA sequence is as follows: TGTGCCAGCAGCTTACCCTCCCGGGGACAGGGGGCTCGAGAGACCCAGTACTTC.